The 31 T cell receptor beta chains reported below all come from one sample, sequenced in a study of blood T cell repertoires in COVID-19. The table came from immunoSEQ multiplex PCR; TCRdb's copy has only in-frame clones and leaves some out. The repertoire holds more than 200,000 clones, approximately 84% seen once, with about 6% in the top ten. Sequencing was done on a sample of peripheral blood. The receptors shown here come from an elderly man with acute or convalescent COVID-19.

The chain has TRBV11-2 and TRBJ1-5; TRBD1 matches 9 bases. Germline loops: CDR1 SGHAT, CDR2 FQNNGV. This CDR3 has 15 amino acids. The J segment lost 10 bases and the V segment lost 0 bases, leaving 7 bases of the junction unmatched. The CDR3 protein is CASSLDGQGFGPQHF. As DNA, the CDR3 is TGTGCCAGCAGCTTAGATGGACAGGGGTTTGGTCCCCAGCATTTT.

J is TRBJ1-5 and V is TRBV29-1, with TRBD1 matching over 8 bases. This CDR3 spans 13 amino acids. J gave up 4 bases and V 7 bases, and 6 bases lay outside the gene matches. Germline V CDR1 and CDR2: SQVTM, ANQGSEA. The CDR3 sequence: CSARTGSNQPQHF. The CDR3 coding sequence is TGCAGCGCACGGACAGGGTCAAATCAGCCCCAGCATTTT.

V and J are TRBV6-5 and TRBJ1-1; D may be TRBD1 (6 bases). The ends were cut back, 6 bases at V and 8 bases at J, with 13 bases in the middle. In germline, CDR1 is MNHEY, CDR2 SVGAGI. This CDR3 region has 12 residues. CDR3 coding DNA: TGTGCCAGCAGCCACCCACAGGGAGAAGCTTTCTTT. Translation: CASSHPQGEAFF.

The V and J genes are TRBV19 and TRBJ2-7, with a weak D call TRBD2 (6 bases). Looked up from germline, CDR1 is LNHDA and CDR2 is SQIVND (reference sequence). V was clipped by 4 bases and J by 4 bases, with 23 bases between them. This CDR3 has 17 residues. Here the CDR3 reads CASSTVWGVEIGYEQYF. The CDR3 nucleotides are TGTGCCAGTAGTACAGTATGGGGGGTCGAGATTGGATACGAGCAGTACTTC.

This sequence joins TRBV19 and TRBJ2-5; TRBD1 matches at 9 bases. The CDR3 spans 15 residues. CDR1 is LNHDA, CDR2 SQIVND, per germline (reference sequence). V lost 2 bases, J lost 4 bases, and 5 bases stayed unmatched. CDR3 DNA: TGTGCCAGTAGTATACCCGGACAGGGGAGAGAGACCCAGTACTTC. It encodes CASSIPGQGRETQYF.

V gene TRBV30 combines with J gene TRBJ1-1, with D tentatively TRBD1 (6 bases). CDR3 size: 12 residues. Germline V gene data show CDR1 as GTSNPN and CDR2 as SVGIG (reference sequence). CDR3 in DNA: TGTGCTTTCCATGGGGGCAACACTGAAGCTTTCTTT. It encodes CAFHGGNTEAFF. The variable domain in full, completed from reference TRBV30 and TRBJ1-1, reads SQTIHQWPATLVQPVGSPLSLECTVEGTSNPNLYWYRQAAGRGLQLLFYSVGIGQISSEVPQNLSASRPQDRQFILSSKKLLLSDSGFYLCAFHGGNTEAFFGQGTRLTVV.

The rearrangement links TRBV7-2 to TRBJ1-2, with TRBD1 matching over 8 bases. The V gene end was trimmed by 5 bases and the J gene end by 0 bases; junction bases not matched to a gene: 8. Germline V CDR1 and CDR2: SGHTA, FQGNSA. The CDR3 length is 16 residues. CDR3 nucleotide sequence: TGTGCCAGCAGCCAAGGCCCGGGACAGGCTAACTATGGCTACACCTTC. Protein sequence: CASSQGPGQANYGYTF. The entire variable domain, with the rest obtained from reference TRBV7-2 and TRBJ1-2, is as follows: GAGVSQSPSNKVTEKGKDVELRCDPISGHTALYWYRQSLGQGLEFLIYFQGNSAPDKSGLPSDRFSAERTGGSVSTLTIQRTQQEDSAVYLCASSQGPGQANYGYTFGSGTRLTVV.

The CDR3 DNA reads TGTGCCAGCTCACCGGACAGGAACAATGAGCAGTTCTTC. This encodes CASSPDRNNEQFF. V and J are TRBV18 and TRBJ2-1, with 7 bases lining up with TRBD1. V lost 3 bases to trimming and J lost 5 bases; unmatched junction nucleotides: 1. The V gene's germline CDR1 is KGHSH and CDR2 LQKENI. The CDR3 consists of 13 residues. The variable domain in full, completed from reference TRBV18 and TRBJ2-1, reads NAGVMQNPRHLVRRRGQEARLRCSPMKGHSHVYWYRQLPEEGLKFMVYLQKENIIDESGMPKERFSAEFPKEGPSILRIQQVVRGDSAAYFCASSPDRNNEQFFGPGTRLTVL.

This clone was counted a single time. The chain is built from TRBV25-1 and TRBJ1-5; 7 bases map to TRBD1. The CDR3 covers 14 residues. The germline CDR1 and CDR2 sequences are MGHDK and SYGVNS. J was trimmed by 3 bases and V by 6 bases; bases with no gene match: 5. Here the CDR3 DNA reads TGTGCCAGCAGGGGCGACAGGGACAATCAGCCCCAGCATTTT. Amino acid sequence: CASRGDRDNQPQHF.

J is TRBJ1-4 and V is TRBV5-1, with 9 bases lining up with TRBD1. The CDR3 runs to 14 residues. Losses at the gene ends were 2 bases for V and 5 bases for J; bases not matched to a gene: 1. Germline V lookup: CDR1 SGHRS, CDR2 YFSETQ. CDR3 DNA sequence: TGCGCCAGCAGCTTAGGGACAGGGAATGAAAAACTGTTTTTT. This encodes CASSLGTGNEKLFF.

V is TRBV7-2 and J is TRBJ1-2; TRBD1 aligns across 7 bases. Germline trimming cut 0 bases from V and 4 bases from J; bases unmatched to any gene: 2. The CDR3 runs 14 residues. Looked up from germline, CDR1 is SGHTA and CDR2 is FQGNSA. CDR3 amino acids: CASSLAQGLYGYTF. DNA for the CDR3: TGTGCCAGCAGCTTAGCACAGGGGCTCTATGGCTACACCTTC.

This chain joins TRBV28 and TRBJ2-7; D remains unclear. Trimming took off 7 bases at V and 6 bases at J, with 10 bases between the two ends. The length of the CDR3 is 11 residues. Germline CDR1 is MDHEN and CDR2 is SYDVKM. The CDR3 reads CASILSGEQYF. The CDR3 DNA reads as TGTGCCAGCATCCTTTCGGGCGAGCAGTACTTC.

The genes are TRBV4-3 and TRBJ2-3; perhaps TRBD2 as D (6 bases). Trimming shortened V by 1 base and J by 4 bases, and 12 bases separated the two germline ends. The germline gives CDR1 LGHNA, CDR2 YSLEER. The CDR3 covers 15 residues. In DNA form, the CDR3 reads TGCGCCAGCAGCCAAGGAATAGGAGGGGCAGATACGCAGTATTTT. Its translation: CASSQGIGGADTQYF.

This rearrangement joins TRBV10-3 to TRBJ1-2; TRBD1 matches 8 bases. Trimming at V came to 4 bases and at J to 5 bases, leaving 0 bases not matched to a gene. CDR3 length: 12 amino acids. Per the germline V gene, CDR1 is ENHRY and CDR2 is SYGVKD. This chain's CDR3 is CAISGTGYGYTF. CDR3 DNA sequence: TGTGCCATCAGTGGGACAGGGTATGGCTACACCTTC.

The rearrangement links TRBV29-1 to TRBJ2-1, with D tentatively TRBD2 (5 bases). Germline assignment: CDR1 SQVTM and CDR2 ANQGSEA. This CDR3 has 16 residues. V was pared by 2 bases and J by 0 bases, with 14 bases between. The CDR3 spells CSVEREPRSSYNEQFF. CDR3 nucleotides: TGCAGCGTTGAAAGGGAGCCCAGAAGCTCCTACAATGAGCAGTTCTTC.

V and J are TRBV27 and TRBJ2-2; TRBD2 is a possible D gene (5 bases). Per the germline V gene, CDR1 is MNHEY and CDR2 is SMNVEV (reference sequence). The CDR3 has 15 residues. Trimming shortened V by 3 bases and J by 5 bases, and 13 bases separated the two germline ends. CDR3: CASSFAGRHTGELFF. The CDR3 DNA sequence: TGTGCCAGCAGTTTTGCGGGCCGGCATACCGGGGAGCTGTTTTTT.

This clone was detected once. CDR3 region: CASSQDPSGSADTQYF. CDR3 bases: TGTGCCAGCAGCCAAGATCCCAGCGGGAGTGCAGATACGCAGTATTTT. V usage is TRBV3-1 (or the pseudogene TRBV3-2) and J usage is TRBJ2-3, with 8 bases fitting TRBD2. This CDR3 is 16 amino acids long. Germline lookup yields CDR1 LGHDT and CDR2 YNNKEL (reference sequence). V shed 0 bases and J 4 bases; nucleotides not matched to a gene: 6.

The chain uses TRBV19 and TRBJ1-6; D may be TRBD1 (5 bases). Germline CDR1 is LNHDA and CDR2 is SQIVND (reference sequence). The CDR3 has 19 amino acids. Deletions cut 3 bases from V and 5 bases from J, with 23 bases between. DNA for the CDR3: TGTGCCAGTAGTATCCGGCAGGGTGGCCTGCTGGGTGATAATTCACCCCTCCACTTT. This gives the protein CASSIRQGGLLGDNSPLHF. The full variable domain, rest sourced from reference TRBV19 and TRBJ1-6, is DGGITQSPKYLFRKEGQNVTLSCEQNLNHDAMYWYRQDPGQGLRLIYYSQIVNDFQKGDIAEGYSVSREKKESFPLTVTSAQKNPTAFYLCASSIRQGGLLGDNSPLHFGNGTRLTVT.

The chain links TRBV11-3 to TRBJ2-1, with 8 bases that match TRBD2. Germline CDR1 reads SGHNT; CDR2 reads YENEEA. J lost 0 bases, V lost 1 base, and 8 bases had no gene match. The CDR3 is 18 residues long. The CDR3 protein is CASSLGVGSGSSYNEQFF. CDR3 coding DNA: TGTGCCAGCAGCTTAGGGGTGGGGAGCGGGAGCTCCTACAATGAGCAGTTCTTC.

This chain joins TRBV12-3 or TRBV12-4 and TRBJ1-4; 9 bases are a match to TRBD1. CDR3 size: 13 residues. After removal of 6 bases from V and 8 bases from J, the junction contained 4 bases not matched to a gene. For the CDR3, the DNA is TGTGCCAGCAGAGGGACAGGGCTCGAAAAACTGTTTTTT. Residues: CASRGTGLEKLFF.

The V call is TRBV7-7, the J call TRBJ1-1, with D uncertain. Trimming left V 5 bases short and J 1 base short, with 11 bases between. This CDR3 has 14 residues. Germline loops: CDR1 SSHAT, CDR2 FNYEAQ (reference sequence). The CDR3 nucleotides read TGTGCCAGCAGCCCGATTGGAGAGAACACTGAAGCTTTCTTT. Translation: CASSPIGENTEAFF. Full variable domain (rest looked up from reference TRBV7-7 and TRBJ1-1): GAGVSQSPRYKVTKRGQDVTLRCDPISSHATLYWYQQALGQGPEFLTYFNYEAQPDKSGLPSDRFSAERPEGSISTLTIQRTEQRDSAMYRCASSPIGENTEAFFGQGTRLTVV.

The gene calls are TRBV5-1 and TRBJ2-1, with 8 bases fitting TRBD2. The CDR3 runs 15 residues. The ends lost 2 bases at V and 8 bases at J; junction bases unmatched: 9. Germline CDR1 SGHRS, CDR2 YFSETQ. This chain's CDR3 is CASSFTGTRGDEQFF. For the CDR3, the DNA is TGCGCCAGCAGCTTTACCGGGACTAGGGGTGATGAGCAGTTCTTC.

The rearrangement links TRBV5-6 to TRBJ2-1; 11 bases are shared with TRBD2. The CDR3 loop spans 14 amino acids. CDR1 and CDR2 from the germline V gene are SGHDT and YYEEEE. V gave up 4 bases and J gave up 8 bases; unmatched junction bases: 5. The CDR3 DNA reads as TGTGCCAGCAGCCCGGGGACTAGCGGCCATGAGCAGTTCTTC. Encoded protein: CASSPGTSGHEQFF.

This rearrangement joins TRBV25-1 to TRBJ1-6; 8 bases match TRBD1. This CDR3 has 15 residues. Germline trimming cut 0 bases from V and 8 bases from J; bases unmatched to any gene: 3. Germline CDR1 reads MGHDK; CDR2 reads SYGVNS. CDR3 DNA: TGTGCCAGCAGTGAATATAGGACAGGGTATTCACCCCTCCACTTT. Translated: CASSEYRTGYSPLHF. Complete variable domain (other parts from reference TRBV25-1 and TRBJ1-6): EADIYQTPRYLVIGTGKKITLECSQTMGHDKMYWYQQDPGMELHLIHYSYGVNSTEKGDLSSESTVSRIRTEHFPLTLESARPSHTSQYLCASSEYRTGYSPLHFGNGTRLTVT.

The genes are TRBV28 and TRBJ2-7, with 7 nucleotides matching TRBD1. This CDR3 region has 16 residues. The V gene end was trimmed by 6 bases and the J gene end by 0 bases; junction bases not matched to a gene: 11. CDR1 and CDR2 (germline): MDHEN, SYDVKM. In DNA form, the CDR3 reads TGTGCCAGCAGCCACCTTAGGACAGGACGCTCCTACGAGCAGTACTTC. Translating it yields CASSHLRTGRSYEQYF.

This chain uses TRBV28 with TRBJ2-2; 9 bases align to TRBD1. The CDR3 has 16 amino acids. Per the germline V gene, CDR1 is MDHEN and CDR2 is SYDVKM. V dropped 5 bases and J dropped 4; count of bases not matched to a gene: 8. CDR3 in amino acids: CASSPGDRAGTGELFF. The CDR3 DNA reads TGTGCCAGCAGTCCTGGGGACAGGGCGGGCACCGGGGAGCTGTTTTTT.

The chain recombines TRBV18 with TRBJ2-4; D might be TRBD1 (5 bases). In germline, CDR1 is KGHSH, CDR2 LQKENI. Trimming cost V 3 bases and J 1 base, with 13 bases left between them. This CDR3 region has 16 residues. CDR3 region: CASSPGQGLAKNIQYF. CDR3 DNA: TGTGCCAGCTCACCCGGCCAGGGTTTGGCCAAAAACATTCAGTACTTC.

J is TRBJ1-5 and V is TRBV27, with TRBD1 as a possible D gene (5 bases). CDR1 is MNHEY and CDR2 is SMNVEV in the germline V gene (reference sequence). V was clipped by 5 bases and J by 8 bases, with 25 bases between them. The CDR3 sequence is 17 residues long. The CDR3 region has the DNA TGTGCCAGCAGTCCTCAGACAGCGCTCAGCACGGGGGAGCCCCAGCATTTT. Translation: CASSPQTALSTGEPQHF.

The chain employs TRBV9 and TRBJ2-3, with TRBD1 as a possible D gene (6 bases). The germline V gene encodes CDR1 SGDLS and CDR2 YYNGEE. The CDR3 loop spans 15 amino acids. Trimming pared 0 bases from V and 7 bases from J, leaving 15 bases between. The CDR3 nucleotides are TGTGCCAGCAGCGTAGAGAAGACAGGATCCTATACGCAGTATTTT. This encodes CASSVEKTGSYTQYF.

CDR3 protein: CASSIGLTAQGGYTF. The CDR3 region has the DNA TGTGCCAGTAGTATAGGATTGACGGCCCAGGGTGGCTACACCTTC. V gene TRBV19 combines with J gene TRBJ1-2, with D possibly TRBD1 on 5 matching bases. CDR3 length: 15 residues. Germline V gene sequence: CDR1 LNHDA, CDR2 SQIVND (reference sequence). Trimming cost V 1 base and J 7 bases, with 16 bases left between them.

The chain joins TRBV2 to TRBJ2-3; tentative D call: TRBD2 (5 bases). Between the trimmed V and J ends, which lost 6 bases and 6 bases, there was a span of 10 bases. The germline gives CDR1 SNHLY, CDR2 FYNNEI. The CDR3 runs to 12 residues. In nucleotides, the CDR3 is TGTGCCAGCAGGCTCACGGGGGATACGCAGTATTTT. Amino acid sequence: CASRLTGDTQYF. Full variable domain (outside the CDR3, taken from reference TRBV2 and TRBJ2-3): EPEVTQTPSHQVTQMGQEVILRCVPISNHLYFYWYRQILGQKVEFLVSFYNNEISEKSEIFDDQFSVERPDGSNFTLKIRSTKLEDSAMYFCASRLTGDTQYFGPGTRLTVL.